The rows below give T cell receptor beta chains drawn from one sample of a study of blood T cell repertoires in COVID-19. Generated by immunoSEQ multiplex PCR, the TCRdb table keeps only in-frame clones and is missing some. This sample has roughly 82,000 clones, with approximately 82% found just once. Sample: peripheral blood. These receptors originate from a woman between 55 and 75 years old with acute or convalescent COVID-19. The CDR3 runs from the conserved cysteine through the conserved F or W. A D gene is named only where the DNA matches it firmly. Clone size, where shown, is once, few, many, or a class for clones that have expanded.

NA,NA,TRBV12-3/TRBV12-4,TRBJ1-1,CASSLEGLGGAFF,TGTGCCAGCAGTTTAGAAGGGTTGGGGGGGGCTTTCTTT
TRBD1,few,TRBV30,TRBJ2-7,CACKGQGYEQYF,TGTGCCTGCAAGGGACAGGGTTACGAGCAGTACTTC
NA,few,TRBV20-1,TRBJ2-3,CSQKGADTQYF,TGCAGCCAAAAGGGGGCAGATACGCAGTATTTT
NA,NA,TRBV21-1,TRBJ2-7,CASSVGGVKYEQYF,TGTGCCAGCAGCGTGGGGGGGGTTAAGTACGAGCAGTACTTC
NA,NA,TRBV18,TRBJ1-5,CASSPYGAVNQPQHF,TGTGCCAGCTCGCCCTATGGGGCGGTCAATCAGCCCCAGCATTTT
NA,NA,TRBV5-1,TRBJ2-1,CASSGAWGRSEQFF,TGCGCCAGCAGTGGGGCCTGGGGGAGGAGTGAGCAGTTCTTC
NA,NA,TRBV20-1,TRBJ2-2,CSASERVNGELFF,TGCAGTGCTAGTGAGCGGGTGAACGGGGAGCTGTTTTTT
NA,NA,TRBV11-2,TRBJ1-1,CASSPVGGGEAFF,TGTGCCAGCAGTCCGGTCGGCGGCGGCGAGGCTTTCTTT
NA,NA,TRBV28,TRBJ2-2,CASSFFGGVNTGELFF,TGTGCCAGCAGTTTTTTCGGGGGTGTGAACACCGGGGAGCTGTTTTTT
NA,NA,TRBV7-2,TRBJ1-4,CASSPSREGLWVF,TGTGCCAGCAGCCCTAGCAGGGAGGGACTCTGGGTTTTT
TRBD1,NA,TRBV5-1,TRBJ1-6,CASSATGQGASSPLHF,TGCGCCAGCAGCGCAACGGGACAGGGGGCCAGTTCACCCCTCCACTTT
TRBD2,NA,TRBV24-1,TRBJ2-5,CATSDGAAGEETQYF,TGTGCCACCAGTGATGGCGCCGCGGGGGAAGAGACCCAGTACTTC
TRBD1,NA,TRBV6-5,TRBJ1-1,CASSWTGETEAFF,TGTGCCAGCAGCTGGACAGGGGAAACTGAAGCTTTCTTT
NA,NA,TRBV24-1,TRBJ1-1,CATSDPRSESNTEAFF,TGTGCCACCAGTGATCCCCGAAGCGAATCGAACACTGAAGCTTTCTTT
NA,NA,TRBV21-1,TRBJ2-6,CASSLPPGQGNRSAGANVLTF,TGTGCCAGCAGCTTGCCCCCGGGACAGGGTAATAGAAGTGCTGGGGCCAACGTCCTGACTTTC
NA,few,TRBV19,TRBJ2-7,CASSIAQGHSYEQYF,TGTGCCAGTAGTATAGCTCAGGGGCACTCCTACGAGCAGTACTTC
NA,NA,TRBV6-5,TRBJ1-2,CASSPQGRVGYTF,TGTGCCAGCAGTCCCCAGGGGCGGGTGGGCTACACCTTC
NA,NA,TRBV3-1/TRBV3-2,TRBJ2-2,CASSQEATGELFF,TGTGCCAGCAGCCAAGAGGCCACCGGGGAGCTGTTTTTT
NA,NA,TRBV21-1,TRBJ2-4,CASLNVGDRGVKVAKNIQYF,TGTGCCAGCCTCAATGTCGGGGACAGGGGGGTAAAAGTAGCCAAAAACATTCAGTACTTC
NA,few,TRBV7-9,TRBJ2-1,CASSLAGTNNEQFF,TGTGCCAGCAGCTTAGCCGGAACTAACAATGAGCAGTTCTTC
NA,NA,TRBV18,TRBJ1-2,CASSPTRDTYTF,TGTGCCAGCTCACCCACCCGTGACACCTACACCTTC
NA,NA,TRBV2,TRBJ1-1,CASEPDRPTEAFF,TGTGCCAGCGAACCGGACAGACCCACTGAAGCTTTCTTT
TRBD1,NA,TRBV18,TRBJ1-1,CASSPYGTGGRMNTEAFF,TGTGCCAGCTCACCGTATGGGACAGGGGGCCGTATGAACACTGAAGCTTTCTTT
TRBD1,NA,TRBV13,TRBJ2-1,CASSLVGQGYNEQFF,TGTGCCAGCAGCTTAGTTGGACAGGGGTACAATGAGCAGTTCTTC
NA,NA,TRBV28,TRBJ1-2,CATTLQNNYGYTF,TGTGCCACCACCCTACAGAATAACTATGGCTACACCTTC
TRBD1,NA,TRBV5-1,TRBJ1-5,CASSKTGRERNQPQHF,TGCGCCAGCAGTAAGACAGGGAGAGAGCGCAATCAGCCCCAGCATTTT
NA,NA,TRBV4-3,TRBJ2-6,CASSPQSSGANVLTF,TGCGCCAGCAGCCCACAAAGCTCTGGGGCCAACGTCCTGACTTTC
NA,NA,TRBV10-2,TRBJ2-5,CASSEFRGVETQYF,TGCGCCAGCAGTGAGTTTCGGGGAGTGGAGACCCAGTACTTC
NA,few,TRBV21-1,TRBJ2-1,CASSTRTSLGNEQFF,TGTGCCAGCAGCACCCGGACAAGCCTTGGGAATGAGCAGTTCTTC
NA,few,TRBV5-1,TRBJ2-3,CASSLGVSGEDTQYF,TGCGCCAGCAGCTTGGGTGTTTCGGGGGAAGATACGCAGTATTTT
NA,NA,TRBV7-8,TRBJ1-6,CASSLAKGASSYNSPLHF,TGTGCCAGCAGCTTAGCCAAAGGGGCCAGCTCCTATAATTCACCCCTCCACTTT
TRBD1,NA,TRBV19,TRBJ2-1,CASNPGQGVIEQFF,TGTGCCAGTAACCCGGGACAGGGGGTCATTGAGCAGTTCTTC
NA,NA,TRBV30,TRBJ1-1,CAWSVMRVGAFF,TGTGCCTGGAGTGTTATGAGGGTGGGGGCTTTCTTT
TRBD1,NA,TRBV10-3,TRBJ1-5,CAISPGTGSHQPQHF,TGTGCCATCAGTCCCGGGACAGGGTCCCACCAGCCCCAGCATTTT
TRBD2,NA,TRBV9,TRBJ2-3,CASSLLAGVTDTQYF,TGTGCCAGCAGCTTACTAGCGGGGGTCACAGATACGCAGTATTTT
NA,NA,TRBV5-1,TRBJ1-1,CASSLGWGQTNTEAFF,TGCGCCAGCAGCTTGGGGTGGGGGCAAACGAACACTGAAGCTTTCTTT
TRBD2,NA,TRBV5-1,TRBJ2-7,CASSATSGGSYEQYF,TGCGCCAGCAGCGCAACTAGCGGAGGGTCCTACGAGCAGTACTTC
TRBD2,NA,TRBV7-2,TRBJ2-1,CASSNLAGRAYNEQFF,TGTGCCAGCAGCAATTTAGCGGGGAGAGCCTACAATGAGCAGTTCTTC
NA,NA,TRBV19,TRBJ1-2,CASSITGTFNYGYTF,TGTGCCAGTAGTATCACCGGGACTTTCAACTATGGCTACACCTTC
NA,NA,TRBV18,TRBJ2-6,CASSPLTTYSGANVLTF,TGTGCCAGCTCACCGTTGACTACGTACTCTGGGGCCAACGTCCTGACTTTC
TRBD1,NA,TRBV11-3,TRBJ2-7,CASSFARDRGYEQYF,TGTGCCAGCAGCTTCGCCCGGGACAGAGGATACGAGCAGTACTTC
NA,NA,TRBV11-2,TRBJ2-1,CASSLSLALPYNEQFF,TGTGCCAGCAGCTTATCTCTAGCTCTACCATACAATGAGCAGTTCTTC
NA,NA,TRBV7-2,TRBJ1-2,CASSGYRDRYGYTF,TGTGCCAGCAGCGGATACAGGGACCGCTATGGCTACACCTTC
TRBD2,NA,TRBV6-6,TRBJ2-7,CASSRLATYEQYF,TGTGCCAGCAGTCGACTAGCAACCTACGAGCAGTACTTC
TRBD2,NA,TRBV3-1/TRBV3-2,TRBJ2-3,CASSQATSGGARTQYF,TGTGCCAGCAGCCAAGCGACTAGCGGGGGGGCTAGGACGCAGTATTTT
NA,NA,TRBV9,TRBJ1-3,CASSVEARGGNTIYF,TGTGCCAGCAGCGTTGAGGCTCGGGGTGGAAACACCATATATTTT
TRBD2,NA,TRBV30,TRBJ2-7,CAWSPGTSGGAGYEQYF,TGTGCCTGGAGTCCCGGGACTAGCGGGGGGGCCGGGTACGAGCAGTACTTC
NA,few,TRBV7-2,TRBJ2-1,CASSLALSSYNEQFF,TGTGCCAGCAGCTTGGCCCTGTCCTCCTACAATGAGCAGTTCTTC
TRBD1,NA,TRBV7-9,TRBJ2-5,CASSQYQGAGETQYF,TGTGCCAGCAGTCAATATCAGGGGGCCGGTGAGACCCAGTACTTC
NA,NA,TRBV7-2,TRBJ1-1,CASSQGMLRNTEAFF,TGTGCCAGCAGCCAGGGCATGCTGAGGAACACTGAAGCTTTCTTT
TRBD2,NA,TRBV5-1,TRBJ2-5,CASSLVGTSGTQETQYF,TGCGCCAGCAGCTTGGTCGGGACTAGCGGGACCCAAGAGACCCAGTACTTC
TRBD2,NA,TRBV19,TRBJ2-2,CASRIPLAANTGELFF,TGTGCCAGTAGGATCCCTCTAGCGGCGAACACCGGGGAGCTGTTTTTT